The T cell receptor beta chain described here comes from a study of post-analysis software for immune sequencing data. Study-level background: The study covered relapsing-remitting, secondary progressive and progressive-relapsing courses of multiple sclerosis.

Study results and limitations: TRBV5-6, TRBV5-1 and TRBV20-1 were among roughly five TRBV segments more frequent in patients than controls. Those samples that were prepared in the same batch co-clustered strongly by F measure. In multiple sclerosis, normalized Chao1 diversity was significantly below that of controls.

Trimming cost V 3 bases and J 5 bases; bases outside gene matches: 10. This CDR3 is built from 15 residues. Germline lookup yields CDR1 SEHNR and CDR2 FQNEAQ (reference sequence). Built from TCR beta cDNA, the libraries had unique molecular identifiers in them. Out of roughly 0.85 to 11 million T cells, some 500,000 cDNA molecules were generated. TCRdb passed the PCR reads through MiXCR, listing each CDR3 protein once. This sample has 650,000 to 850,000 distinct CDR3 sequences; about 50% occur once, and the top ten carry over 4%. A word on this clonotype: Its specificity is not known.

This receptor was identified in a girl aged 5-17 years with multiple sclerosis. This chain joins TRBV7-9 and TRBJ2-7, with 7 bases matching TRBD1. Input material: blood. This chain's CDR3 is CASSLRQGPRNEQYF. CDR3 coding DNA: TGTGCCAGCAGCTTGCGACAGGGACCACGAAACGAGCAGTACTTC.